The 9 T cell receptor beta chains in this list originate from one sample, sequenced in a study of shared clonotypes between healthy human individuals. Measured with immunoSEQ multiplex PCR; TCRdb has only the in-frame clones, and not every one. Of about 2.4 million clones in the sample, roughly nine tenths were seen once. Sequencing was performed on naive CD4+ T cells sorted from blood. Documented subset: CD45RA+ positively selected. These receptors came from a man younger than 35 in good health.

The rearrangement links TRBV6-5 to TRBJ2-1, with 7 nucleotides matching TRBD2. Trimming took 7 bases from V and 8 from J; bases not matched to a gene: 14. CDR1 is MNHEY, CDR2 SVGAGI, per germline. This CDR3 has 15 residues. The CDR3 loop reads CASIGSGAGAYEQFF. Here the CDR3 DNA reads TGTGCCAGCATTGGAAGCGGGGCGGGTGCCTATGAGCAGTTCTTC.

The gene calls are TRBV7-6 and TRBJ2-5; D perhaps matches TRBD2 (5 bases). V was pared by 5 bases and J by 5 bases, with 15 bases between. The CDR3 is 14 residues long. Germline lookup yields CDR1 SGHVS and CDR2 FNYEAQ. CDR3 coding DNA: TGTGCCAGCAGCCCCAATCTGAGGGAGGAGACCCAGTACTTC. Translation gives CASSPNLREETQYF.

This chain joins TRBV5-1 and TRBJ1-4; D uncertain. The CDR3 is 16 residues long. Trimming removed 0 bases at V and 2 bases at J, with 11 bases between. Per the germline V gene, CDR1 is SGHRS and CDR2 is YFSETQ. The CDR3 loop reads CASSLGTRETNEKLFF. CDR3 nucleotides: TGCGCCAGCAGCTTGGGTACTAGGGAGACTAATGAAAAACTGTTTTTT.

The chain combines TRBV7-9 with TRBJ2-2, with 8 bases identical to TRBD1. V lost 5 bases and J lost 7; bases outside the gene matches: 6. The CDR3 spans 14 residues. Germline values: CDR1 SEHNR, CDR2 FQNEAQ (reference sequence). CDR3 region: CASSQGAGGGELFF. The CDR3 DNA reads as TGTGCCAGCAGCCAGGGGGCTGGAGGCGGGGAGCTGTTTTTT.

The genes are TRBV9 and TRBJ2-3, with D possibly TRBD2 on 6 matching bases. The CDR3 spans 15 residues. The germline CDR1 and CDR2 sequences are SGDLS and YYNGEE. V gave up 4 bases and J gave up 1 base, with 13 bases separating them. The CDR3 nucleotides are TGTGCCAGCAGCACGACTAGTTTCGGCACAGATACGCAGTATTTT. It is translated as CASSTTSFGTDTQYF.

In DNA, the CDR3 is TGTGCCAGCAGCACAAGGACATCAACTAATGAAAAACTGTTTTTT. Amino acids: CASSTRTSTNEKLFF. The rearrangement joins TRBV5-6 to TRBJ1-4, with D tentatively TRBD1 (5 bases). The CDR3 has 15 residues. Per the germline V gene, CDR1 is SGHDT and CDR2 is YYEEEE. Trimming left V 4 bases short and J 0 bases short, with 10 bases between.

With respect to this clone: The sample has other DNA sequences that encode this CDR3 too. The genes are TRBV7-2 and TRBJ1-6; 7 bases match TRBD1. The CDR3 loop spans 14 amino acids. The germline V gene encodes CDR1 SGHTA and CDR2 FQGNSA. With 5 bases clipped from V and 10 bases from J, the junction kept 8 bases outside the gene matches. For the CDR3, the DNA is TGTGCCAGCAGCCCCCAGGGGGTAAACTCACCCCTCCACTTT. This encodes CASSPQGVNSPLHF.

The J gene is TRBJ1-1, the V gene TRBV9, with a weak D call TRBD1 (5 bases). CDR1 and CDR2 from the germline V gene are SGDLS and YYNGEE. The CDR3 extends over 15 amino acids. V gave up 4 bases and J gave up 3 bases, with 16 bases separating them. The CDR3, as DNA: TGTGCCAGCAGCCCAGGTTCGTCGGGGCACACTGAAGCTTTCTTT. It specifies CASSPGSSGHTEAFF.

V and J are TRBV5-1 and TRBJ2-2; either TRBD1 or TRBD2 may fit D (5 bases each). This CDR3 has 16 amino acids. V shed 4 bases and J shed 3 bases, with 16 bases lying between them. Per germline, CDR1 SGHRS and CDR2 YFSETQ. The CDR3 DNA reads TGCGCCAGCAGCGCTCCGGGACCCGCTTACACCGGGGAGCTGTTTTTT. This translates into CASSAPGPAYTGELFF.